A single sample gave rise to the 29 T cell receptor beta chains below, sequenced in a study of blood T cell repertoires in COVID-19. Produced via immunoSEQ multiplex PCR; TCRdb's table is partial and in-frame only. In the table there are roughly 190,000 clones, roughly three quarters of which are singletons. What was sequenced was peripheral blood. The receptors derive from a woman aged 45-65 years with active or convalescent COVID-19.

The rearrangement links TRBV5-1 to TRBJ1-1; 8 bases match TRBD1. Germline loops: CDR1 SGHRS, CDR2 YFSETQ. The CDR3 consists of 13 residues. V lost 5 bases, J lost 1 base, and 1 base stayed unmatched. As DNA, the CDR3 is TGCGCCAGCAGTACAGGGGGGAACACTGAAGCTTTCTTT. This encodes CASSTGGNTEAFF.

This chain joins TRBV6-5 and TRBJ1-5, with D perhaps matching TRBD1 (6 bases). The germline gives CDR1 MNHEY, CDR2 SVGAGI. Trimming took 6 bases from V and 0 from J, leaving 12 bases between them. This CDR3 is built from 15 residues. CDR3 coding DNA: TGTGCCAGCAGCTCCGGACAGCATAGCAATCAGCCCCAGCATTTT. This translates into CASSSGQHSNQPQHF.

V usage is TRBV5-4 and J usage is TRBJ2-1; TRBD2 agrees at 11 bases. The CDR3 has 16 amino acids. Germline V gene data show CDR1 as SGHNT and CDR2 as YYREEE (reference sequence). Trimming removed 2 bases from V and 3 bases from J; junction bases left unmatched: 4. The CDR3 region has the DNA TGTGCCAGCAGCTTTCCCCTAGCGGGGGGCTACAATGAGCAGTTCTTC. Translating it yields CASSFPLAGGYNEQFF.

The CDR3 protein is CSASFQGDTEAFF. CDR3 coding DNA: TGCAGTGCTAGTTTTCAGGGGGACACTGAAGCTTTCTTT. V gene TRBV20-1 combines with J gene TRBJ1-1, with 7 bases that match TRBD1. Germline V gene data show CDR1 as DFQATT and CDR2 as SNEGSKA (reference sequence). The CDR3 is made up of 13 amino acids. V dropped 3 bases and J dropped 3; count of bases not matched to a gene: 4.

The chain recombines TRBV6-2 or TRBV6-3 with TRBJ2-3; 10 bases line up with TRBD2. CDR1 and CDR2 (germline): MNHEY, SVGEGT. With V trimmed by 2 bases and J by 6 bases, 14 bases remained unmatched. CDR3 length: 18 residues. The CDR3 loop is CASSYAGLAEVREDTQYF. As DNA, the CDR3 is TGTGCCAGCAGTTACGCAGGACTAGCGGAGGTGAGGGAGGATACGCAGTATTTT.

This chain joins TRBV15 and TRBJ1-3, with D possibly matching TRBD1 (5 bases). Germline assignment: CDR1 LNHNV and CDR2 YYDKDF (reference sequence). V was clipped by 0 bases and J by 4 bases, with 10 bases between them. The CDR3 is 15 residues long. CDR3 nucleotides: TGTGCCACCAGCAGAGATGTGGGGCAGGGAAACACCATATATTTT. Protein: CATSRDVGQGNTIYF.

CDR3 amino acids: CASSEYRQGGTEAFF. The CDR3 bases are TGTGCCAGCAGTGAATACCGACAGGGGGGAACTGAAGCTTTCTTT. The chain uses TRBV2 and TRBJ1-1; TRBD1 aligns across 9 bases. Germline V lookup: CDR1 SNHLY, CDR2 FYNNEI. Losses at the gene ends were 2 bases for V and 5 bases for J; bases not matched to a gene: 6. The CDR3 has 15 amino acids.

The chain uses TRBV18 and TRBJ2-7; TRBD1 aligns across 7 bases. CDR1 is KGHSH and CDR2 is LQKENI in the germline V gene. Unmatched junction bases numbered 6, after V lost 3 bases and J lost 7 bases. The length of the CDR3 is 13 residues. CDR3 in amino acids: CASSPDRAGEQYF. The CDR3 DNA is TGTGCCAGCTCACCCGACAGGGCAGGTGAGCAGTACTTC.

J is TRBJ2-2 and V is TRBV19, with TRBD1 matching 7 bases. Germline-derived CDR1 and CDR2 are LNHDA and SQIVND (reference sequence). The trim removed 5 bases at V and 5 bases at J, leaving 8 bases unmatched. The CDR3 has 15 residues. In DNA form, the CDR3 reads TGTGCCAGTAGTGCAACACAGGGGCCGACCGGGGAGCTGTTTTTT. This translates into CASSATQGPTGELFF.

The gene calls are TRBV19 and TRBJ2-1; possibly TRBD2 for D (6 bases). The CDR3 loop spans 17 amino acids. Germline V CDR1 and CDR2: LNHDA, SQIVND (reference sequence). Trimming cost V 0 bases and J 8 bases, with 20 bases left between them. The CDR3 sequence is CASSIDQGGLGYDEQFF. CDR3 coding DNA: TGTGCCAGTAGTATAGATCAAGGAGGGTTAGGGTATGATGAGCAGTTCTTC.

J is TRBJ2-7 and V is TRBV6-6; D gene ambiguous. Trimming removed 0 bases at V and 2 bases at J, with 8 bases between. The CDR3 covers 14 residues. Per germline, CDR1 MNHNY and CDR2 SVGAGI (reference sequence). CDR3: CASSYSELPYEQYF. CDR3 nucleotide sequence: TGTGCCAGCAGTTACTCTGAGTTGCCCTACGAGCAGTACTTC.

The CDR3, as DNA: TGTGCCAGCAGCTTAGGGGGACAGGGTGAAAAACTGTTTTTT. Its translation is CASSLGGQGEKLFF. The chain links TRBV7-9 to TRBJ1-4; 9 bases are a match to TRBD1. With V trimmed by 1 base and J by 7 bases, 1 base remained unmatched. CDR1 and CDR2 from the germline V gene are SEHNR and FQNEAQ (reference sequence). The CDR3 consists of 14 residues.

CDR3 nucleotides: TGTGCCAGCAGCCTTAGCGGGGGGGCAGATACGCAGTATTTT. Translated, it gives CASSLSGGADTQYF. This chain joins TRBV7-2 and TRBJ2-3, with 11 bases lining up with TRBD2. V lost 5 bases and J lost 4; bases outside the gene matches: 2. CDR1 and CDR2 (germline): SGHTA, FQGNSA. This CDR3 comprises 14 residues. Full variable domain (remainder filled in from reference TRBV7-2 and TRBJ2-3): GAGVSQSPSNKVTEKGKDVELRCDPISGHTALYWYRQSLGQGLEFLIYFQGNSAPDKSGLPSDRFSAERTGGSVSTLTIQRTQQEDSAVYLCASSLSGGADTQYFGPGTRLTVL.

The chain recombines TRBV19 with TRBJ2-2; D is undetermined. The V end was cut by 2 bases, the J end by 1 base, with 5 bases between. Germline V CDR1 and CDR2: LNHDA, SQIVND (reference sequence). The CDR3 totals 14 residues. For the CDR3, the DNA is TGTGCCAGTAGTATACAGGTGAACACCGGGGAGCTGTTTTTT. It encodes CASSIQVNTGELFF.

The CDR3 DNA sequence: TGTGCCAGCTCACCAGCAGGGAAGAATGACAATCAGCCCCAGCATTTT. Translated, it gives CASSPAGKNDNQPQHF. The V call is TRBV18, the J call TRBJ1-5, with D perhaps TRBD1 (5 bases). Trimming took off 2 bases at V and 3 bases at J, with 14 bases between the two ends. Germline lookup yields CDR1 KGHSH and CDR2 LQKENI. The CDR3 is made up of 16 amino acids.

CDR3 nucleotides: TGTGCCAGCACGGACAGGGGGGTGGCAGATACGCAGTATTTT. This sequence encodes CASTDRGVADTQYF. The chain couples TRBV28 to TRBJ2-3, with TRBD1 identical over 10 bases. V gave up 7 bases and J gave up 4 bases; unmatched junction bases: 5. CDR3 length: 14 amino acids. Germline CDR1 reads MDHEN; CDR2 reads SYDVKM. The complete variable domain, with remaining parts taken from reference TRBV28 and TRBJ2-3, reads DVKVTQSSRYLVKRTGEKVFLECVQDMDHENMFWYRQDPGLGLRLIYFSYDVKMKEKGDIPEGYSVSREKKERFSLILESASTNQTSMYLCASTDRGVADTQYFGPGTRLTVL.

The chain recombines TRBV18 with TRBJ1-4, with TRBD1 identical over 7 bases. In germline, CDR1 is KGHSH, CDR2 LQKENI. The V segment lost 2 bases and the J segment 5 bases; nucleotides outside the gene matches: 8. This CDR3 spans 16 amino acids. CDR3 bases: TGTGCCAGCTCACCAGGGAAGGGGGCGGCCAATGAAAAACTGTTTTTT. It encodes CASSPGKGAANEKLFF.

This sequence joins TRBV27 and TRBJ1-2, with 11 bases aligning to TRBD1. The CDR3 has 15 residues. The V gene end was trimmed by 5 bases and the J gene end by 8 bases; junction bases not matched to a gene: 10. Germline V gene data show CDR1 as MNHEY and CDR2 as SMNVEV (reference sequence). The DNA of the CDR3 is TGTGCCAGCAGTCCAGATAGGACAGGGGGCAAAGGCTACACCTTC. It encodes CASSPDRTGGKGYTF.

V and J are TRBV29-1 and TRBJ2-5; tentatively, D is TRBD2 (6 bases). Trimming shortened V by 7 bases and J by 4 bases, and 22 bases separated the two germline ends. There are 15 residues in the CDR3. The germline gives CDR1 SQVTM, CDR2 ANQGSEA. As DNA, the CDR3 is TGCAGCGCCTCCGGGGACTCCCGGAGCCCAGAGACCCAGTACTTC. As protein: CSASGDSRSPETQYF.

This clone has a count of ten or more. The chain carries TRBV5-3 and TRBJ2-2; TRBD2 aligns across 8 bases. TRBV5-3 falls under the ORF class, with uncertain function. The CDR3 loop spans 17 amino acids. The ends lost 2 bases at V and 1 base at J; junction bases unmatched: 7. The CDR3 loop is CARSFGSGVMNTGELFF. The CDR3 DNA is TGTGCCAGAAGCTTCGGTAGCGGGGTCATGAACACCGGGGAGCTGTTTTTT.

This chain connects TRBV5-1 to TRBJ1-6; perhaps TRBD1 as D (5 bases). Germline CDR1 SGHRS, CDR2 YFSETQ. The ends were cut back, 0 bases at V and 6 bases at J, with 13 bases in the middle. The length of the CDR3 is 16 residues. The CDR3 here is CASSLGSAGGNSPLHF. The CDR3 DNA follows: TGCGCCAGCAGCTTGGGATCAGCCGGGGGTAATTCACCCCTCCACTTT. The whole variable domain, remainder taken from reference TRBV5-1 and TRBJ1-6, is KAGVTQTPRYLIKTRGQQVTLSCSPISGHRSVSWYQQTPGQGLQFLFEYFSETQRNKGNFPGRFSGRQFSNSRSEMNVSTLELGDSALYLCASSLGSAGGNSPLHFGNGTRLTVT.

The chain's CDR3 is CASSRQWQGGNEKLFF. CDR3 sequence (DNA): TGTGCCAGTAGTAGGCAGTGGCAGGGAGGGAATGAAAAACTGTTTTTT. V gene TRBV19 combines with J gene TRBJ1-4; maybe TRBD1 (5 bases). The germline V gene encodes CDR1 LNHDA and CDR2 SQIVND (reference sequence). Trimming removed 4 bases at V and 5 bases at J, with 17 bases between. CDR3 size: 16 residues.

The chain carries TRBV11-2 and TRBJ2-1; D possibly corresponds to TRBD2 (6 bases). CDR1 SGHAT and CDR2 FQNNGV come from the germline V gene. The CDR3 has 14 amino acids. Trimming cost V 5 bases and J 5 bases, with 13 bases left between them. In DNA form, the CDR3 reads TGTGCCAGCAGCGTGACGGGGGTCCACAATGAGCAGTTCTTC. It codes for CASSVTGVHNEQFF.

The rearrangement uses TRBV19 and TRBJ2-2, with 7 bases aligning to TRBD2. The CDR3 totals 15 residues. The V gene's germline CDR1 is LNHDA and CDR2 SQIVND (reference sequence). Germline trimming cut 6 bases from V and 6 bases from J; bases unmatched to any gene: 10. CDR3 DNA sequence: TGTGCCAGTAGAGCCCCTGGGAGGGGATCCGGGGAGCTGTTTTTT. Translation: CASRAPGRGSGELFF.

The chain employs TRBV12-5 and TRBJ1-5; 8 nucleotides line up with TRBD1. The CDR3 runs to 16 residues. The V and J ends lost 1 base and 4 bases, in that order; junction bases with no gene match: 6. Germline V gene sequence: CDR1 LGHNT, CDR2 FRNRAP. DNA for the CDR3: TGTGCTAGTGGTTTGGGGGACAGGAAGGGTAATCAGCCCCAGCATTTT. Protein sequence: CASGLGDRKGNQPQHF.

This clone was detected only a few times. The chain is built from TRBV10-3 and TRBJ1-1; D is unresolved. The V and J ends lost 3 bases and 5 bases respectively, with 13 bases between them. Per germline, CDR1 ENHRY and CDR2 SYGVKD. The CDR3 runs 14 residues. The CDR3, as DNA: TGTGCCATCAGTGATGTCAGCTCGGGTACTGAAGCTTTCTTT. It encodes CAISDVSSGTEAFF.

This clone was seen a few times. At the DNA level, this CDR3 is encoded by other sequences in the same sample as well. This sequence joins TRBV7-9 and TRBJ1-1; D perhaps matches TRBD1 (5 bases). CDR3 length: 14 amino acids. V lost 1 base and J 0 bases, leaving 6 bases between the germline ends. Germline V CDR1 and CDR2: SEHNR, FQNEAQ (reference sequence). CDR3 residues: CASSLGGLNTEAFF. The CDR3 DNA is TGTGCCAGCAGCTTAGGGGGCCTGAACACTGAAGCTTTCTTT.

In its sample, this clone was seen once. The CDR3 nucleotides read TGTGCCAGCAGCCTCGGACACCTTTCCTATGGCTACACCTTC. This sequence encodes CASSLGHLSYGYTF. J is TRBJ1-2 and V is TRBV7-6; D perhaps matches TRBD1 (5 bases). The V end was cut by 5 bases, the J end by 4 bases, with 14 bases between. This CDR3 is built from 14 residues. Germline V gene lookup returns CDR1 SGHVS and CDR2 FNYEAQ.

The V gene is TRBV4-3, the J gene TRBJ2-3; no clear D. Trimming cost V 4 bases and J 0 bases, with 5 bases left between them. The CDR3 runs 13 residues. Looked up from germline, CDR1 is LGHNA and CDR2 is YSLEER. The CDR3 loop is CASSRQSTDTQYF. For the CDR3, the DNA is TGCGCCAGCAGCCGGCAGAGCACAGATACGCAGTATTTT.